This T cell receptor (beta chain) was documented in a study of T cell responses to AZD1222 COVID-19 vaccine. Study-wide findings and caveats: Repertoire samples came only from after the peak T cell response.

Profiling relied on immunoSEQ multiplex PCR, and the TCRdb table lists in-frame clones only, not all of them. Here the sample spans under 110,000 clones, 70% to 90% being singletons. About this clone: Its antigen is currently unknown.

The germline gives CDR1 LNHNV, CDR2 YYDKDF (reference sequence). The CDR3 sequence is 15 residues long. J gave up 0 bases and V 5 bases, and 3 bases lay outside the gene matches. The V gene is TRBV15, the J gene TRBJ1-3, with 8 positions matching TRBD1. The sequences come from peripheral blood, collected on day 0 of AZD1222 vaccination. The clonotype originates from an adult in good health. In nucleotides, the CDR3 is TGTGCCACCAGCTTTGGACAGGGCTCTGGAAACACCATATATTTT. This sequence encodes CATSFGQGSGNTIYF.